Listed here are 17 T cell receptor beta chains from one sample, sequenced in a study of T-cell reconstitution after alpha-beta-depleted transplantation in children. Preparation of the TCRbeta library was carried out with unique molecular identifiers. Using its own MiXCR run on the PCR reads, TCRdb lists one record per CDR3 protein. The data show some 840,000 distinct CDR3 sequences, about 15% seen once. The sequences come from PBMCs, mostly from graft donor cells, collected 360 days after TCRalphabeta/CD19-depleted stem cell transplant. The receptors here all came from a male patient under 18 who had a stem cell transplant for acute lymphoblastic leukemia, so the T cells may come from the graft donor.

This clonotype was recorded at least ten times. Sequence at one end of the junction differs from germline and may be a read error. The gene calls are TRBV5-1 and TRBJ2-1; TRBD2 agrees at 11 bases. Germline assignment: CDR1 SGHRS and CDR2 YFSETQ. CDR3 length: 19 residues. The CDR3 DNA is TGCGCCAGCAGCTTGAGTCCGGGCTTAGCGGGAGGGCCCTATAATGAGCAGTTCTTC. Translation: CASSLSPGLAGGPYNEQFF.

This clonotype came up many times. The chain employs TRBV5-1 and TRBJ2-1; 7 nucleotides match TRBD1. Trimming removed 4 bases from V and 2 bases from J; junction bases left unmatched: 6. Germline V gene data show CDR1 as SGHRS and CDR2 as YFSETQ. The CDR3 contains 15 residues. This CDR3 is CASSPTGTAYNEQFF. DNA for the CDR3: TGCGCCAGCAGCCCAACCGGGACAGCCTACAATGAGCAGTTCTTC. The entire variable domain, with the rest obtained from reference TRBV5-1 and TRBJ2-1, is as follows: KAGVTQTPRYLIKTRGQQVTLSCSPISGHRSVSWYQQTPGQGLQFLFEYFSETQRNKGNFPGRFSGRQFSNSRSEMNVSTLELGDSALYLCASSPTGTAYNEQFFGPGTRLTVL.

The chain combines TRBV20-1 with TRBJ2-5, with D possibly matching TRBD1 (5 bases). The CDR3 is made up of 13 amino acids. Germline-derived CDR1 and CDR2 are DFQATT and SNEGSKA (reference sequence). V was trimmed by 6 bases and J by 2 bases, leaving 13 bases between them. CDR3 nucleotide sequence: TGCAGTGCCTATCTGGGGCATCAAGAGACCCAGTACTTC. It yields the protein CSAYLGHQETQYF.

The chain carries TRBV7-2 and TRBJ2-2; TRBD2 matches 14 bases. V lost 6 bases, J lost 0 bases, and 3 bases stayed unmatched. The CDR3 length is 17 residues. The germline gives CDR1 SGHTA, CDR2 FQGNSA. The CDR3 bases are TGTGCCAGCAGTCGACTAGCGGGAGGGACGAACACCGGGGAGCTGTTTTTT. Amino acid sequence: CASSRLAGGTNTGELFF.

The V call is TRBV20-1, the J call TRBJ2-7; the match to TRBD2 covers 9 bases. This CDR3 comprises 13 residues. The germline CDR1 and CDR2 sequences are DFQATT and SNEGSKA (reference sequence). V dropped 8 bases and J dropped 0; count of bases not matched to a gene: 5. CDR3 region: CSPEREASYEQYF. As DNA, the CDR3 is TGCAGTCCCGAGCGGGAGGCCTCCTACGAGCAGTACTTC.

The rearrangement links TRBV5-1 to TRBJ2-5, with D possibly being TRBD2 (5 bases). The CDR3 runs 14 residues. Germline values: CDR1 SGHRS, CDR2 YFSETQ. Trimming stripped 2 bases from V and 4 bases from J, with 12 bases between. The CDR3 coding sequence is TGCGCCAGCAGCTTCAACGGGGTCACAGAGACCCAGTACTTC. Encoded protein: CASSFNGVTETQYF.

In this sample, this clonotype turned up many times. The chain carries TRBV7-2 and TRBJ2-7, with D hard to call. Germline V gene data show CDR1 as SGHTA and CDR2 as FQGNSA. The V end lost 5 bases, the J end lost 2 bases, and 10 bases lay between the germline ends. CDR3 size: 13 residues. The CDR3 sequence is CASSPFTTYEQYF. CDR3 in DNA: TGTGCCAGCAGCCCCTTTACAACCTACGAGCAGTACTTC.

In its sample, this clonotype was seen many times. The V call is TRBV12-3 or TRBV12-4, the J call TRBJ2-1; TRBD2 matches 9 bases. V lost 3 bases, J lost 7 bases, and 7 bases stayed unmatched. CDR3 size: 15 residues. The CDR3 here is CASSFSAGGPNEQFF. The CDR3 nucleotides read TGTGCCAGCAGTTTCTCCGCGGGAGGGCCGAATGAGCAGTTCTTC.

This clonotype was found a few times. V usage is TRBV27 and J usage is TRBJ2-7; D gene unclear. Trimming removed 0 bases from V and 7 bases from J, with 13 bases in between. The CDR3 spans 14 residues. The germline CDR1 and CDR2 sequences are MNHEY and SMNVEV (reference sequence). The CDR3 DNA reads as TGTGCCAGCAGTTTATCGGGTGGGGTTAGGGAGCAGTACTTC. It translates to CASSLSGGVREQYF.

This clonotype was counted many times. V usage is TRBV9 and J usage is TRBJ2-7, with D uncertain. The ends were cut back, 0 bases at V and 3 bases at J, with 7 bases in the middle. This CDR3 is built from 13 residues. Looked up from germline, CDR1 is SGDLS and CDR2 is YYNGEE. The CDR3 reads CASSVGVNYEQYF. DNA of the CDR3: TGTGCCAGCAGCGTAGGGGTAAACTACGAGCAGTACTTC.

A few counts support this clonotype. The rearrangement joins TRBV20-1 to TRBJ2-1, with D perhaps TRBD2 (6 bases). The CDR3 sequence is 17 residues long. V dropped 3 bases and J dropped 4 bases, with 22 bases sitting between them. CDR1 is DFQATT and CDR2 is SNEGSKA in the germline V gene (reference sequence). This CDR3 reads CSARLRGGIGSYNEQFF. In DNA form, the CDR3 reads TGCAGTGCTAGGCTGCGTGGGGGGATCGGGTCTTACAATGAGCAGTTCTTC.

In its sample, this clonotype was seen a few times. This rearrangement joins TRBV4-1 to TRBJ2-7; 8 bases line up with TRBD1. Looked up from germline, CDR1 is MGHRA and CDR2 is YSYEKL. V shed 0 bases and J 0 bases; nucleotides not matched to a gene: 7. The CDR3 has 17 amino acids. The CDR3 loop is CASSQEPLGQGSYEQYF. The CDR3 DNA reads as TGCGCCAGCAGCCAAGAGCCGCTAGGACAGGGCTCCTACGAGCAGTACTTC.

J is TRBJ2-2 and V is TRBV27; 9 bases fit TRBD1. The CDR3 contains 15 residues. The germline gives CDR1 MNHEY, CDR2 SMNVEV (reference sequence). J lost 9 bases, V lost 5 bases, and 10 bases had no gene match. The CDR3 DNA is TGTGCCAGCAGTGGGAGACAGGGGGTGCACAGGGAGCTGTTTTTT. Its protein is CASSGRQGVHRELFF.

The table lists this clonotype with a few counts. A much more abundant neighbour one base away suggests this may be a read error. The chain combines TRBV5-1 with TRBJ2-7; D ambiguous. Deletions cut 0 bases from V and 4 bases from J, with 5 bases between. The CDR3 sequence is 12 residues long. CDR1 is SGHRS, CDR2 YFSETQ, per germline. This chain's CDR3 is CASSLDQYEQYF. Written as DNA, the CDR3 is TGCGCCAGCAGCTTGGATCAGTACGAGCAGTACTTC.

In this sample, this clonotype turned up a few times. This chain uses TRBV7-9 with TRBJ2-4; 8 bases map to TRBD2. The CDR3 extends over 15 amino acids. V shed 5 bases and J 3 bases; nucleotides not matched to a gene: 6. Germline lookup yields CDR1 SEHNR and CDR2 FQNEAQ (reference sequence). The CDR3 region has the DNA TGTGCCAGCAGCCCTCCGGGGGGGCACAAAAACATTCAGTACTTC. Its protein product is CASSPPGGHKNIQYF.

The rearrangement uses TRBV20-1 and TRBJ2-1, with a tentative D call TRBD1 (6 bases). V dropped 2 bases and J dropped 3 bases, with 11 bases sitting between them. Germline values: CDR1 DFQATT, CDR2 SNEGSKA (reference sequence). The CDR3 length is 14 residues. CDR3 sequence reads: CSARQGSIYNEQFF. The DNA of the CDR3 is TGCAGTGCTAGACAGGGGTCTATCTACAATGAGCAGTTCTTC.

This clonotype turned up a few times. This sequence joins TRBV20-1 and TRBJ2-1; 7 nucleotides agree with TRBD2. The V gene end was trimmed by 5 bases and the J gene end by 0 bases; junction bases not matched to a gene: 7. Germline V gives CDR1 DFQATT, CDR2 SNEGSKA (reference sequence). The CDR3 is 15 residues long. The CDR3 sequence is CSAARGGSSYNEQFF. CDR3 bases: TGCAGTGCTGCCCGGGGCGGGAGCTCCTACAATGAGCAGTTCTTC.